The T cell receptor (beta chain) described here comes from a study of shared clonotypes between healthy human individuals. Naive CD8 isolation took CD45RO-negative cells positively selected for CCR7 and excluded terminally differentiated effector memory CD45RA+ cells. Study-wide findings and caveats: On the whole, naive subsets had larger estimated richness than memory subsets had. Naive CD4 clonotypes were shared across a handful of donors at roughly 5.5%.

Profiled with immunoSEQ multiplex PCR; TCRdb holds only in-frame clones, not every one. The sample comprises around 580,000 clones, 95% to 98% of which are singletons, and 0.3% rests with the top ten. In regard to this clone: Its antigen is unidentified.

Trimming pared 6 bases from V and 4 bases from J, leaving 24 bases between. The germline V gene encodes CDR1 SNHLY and CDR2 FYNNEI. The CDR3 spans 17 residues. The chain employs TRBV2 and TRBJ1-1; D might be TRBD1 (5 bases). The specimen was naive CD8+ T cells sorted from blood. This sequence originates from a man younger than 40 in good health. The CDR3 nucleotides read TGTGCCAGCAGCCCTATGGCTATGGGGGTGGGTAGCACTGAAGCTTTCTTT. Protein: CASSPMAMGVGSTEAFF.